The 27 T cell receptor beta chains below were found in one sample sequenced in a study of blood T cell repertoires in COVID-19 (dated by TCRdb to about 2020). Libraries were made using the immunoSEQ multiplex PCR assay. Entries here come from immuneACCESS through TCRdb and include only in-frame sequences with V and J called. Some clones fail to appear in such tables; in the studies checked, an unresolved V gene covers under half of the shortfall, and the cause of the remainder is unknown. This sample holds about 250,000 clones; approximately 80% were observed only once. Around 26% of the sample comes from the top ten. The specimen was peripheral blood. Receptors were obtained from a man between 40 and 49 years old with acute or convalescent COVID-19.

The rearrangement uses TRBV5-1 and TRBJ2-2; maybe TRBD1 (5 bases). Germline CDR1 and CDR2: SGHRS and YFSETQ. The ends were cut back, 2 bases at V and 7 bases at J, with 18 bases in the middle. The CDR3 has 16 amino acids. The CDR3 nucleotides are TGCGCCAGCAGCTTTATCCAGGCAGGGATTGGCGGGGAGCTGTTTTTT. Translation: CASSFIQAGIGGELFF.

The V gene is TRBV6-5, the J gene TRBJ1-4, with D uncertain. Between the trimmed V and J ends, which lost 0 bases and 6 bases, there was a span of 8 bases. The V gene's germline CDR1 is MNHEY and CDR2 SVGAGI. CDR3 length equals 14 residues. The CDR3 DNA reads as TGTGCCAGCAGTTACTCGAGACGGGATGAAAAACTGTTTTTT. Its protein product is CASSYSRRDEKLFF.

This clone was observed a handful of times. The V and J genes are TRBV29-1 and TRBJ2-3; 7 bases map to TRBD2. The junction had 9 bases not matched to a gene; V was cut back by 7 bases and J by 2 bases. Per germline, CDR1 SQVTM and CDR2 ANQGSEA. The CDR3 is 14 residues long. In nucleotides, the CDR3 is TGCAGCGCTAAATCGGGAGGATCCACAGATACGCAGTATTTT. Protein sequence: CSAKSGGSTDTQYF.

The chain combines TRBV5-1 with TRBJ1-1, with D hard to call. The CDR3 has 16 amino acids. V dropped 4 bases and J dropped 4 bases, with 20 bases sitting between them. Germline V gene lookup returns CDR1 SGHRS and CDR2 YFSETQ. The CDR3 DNA follows: TGCGCCAGCAGCCCGGCGGTGACGGCCGAGGCCACTGAAGCTTTCTTT. This gives the protein CASSPAVTAEATEAFF.

This chain uses TRBV9 with TRBJ2-5, with D perhaps TRBD1 (6 bases). This CDR3 spans 15 amino acids. Trimming cost V 3 bases and J 6 bases, with 18 bases left between them. In germline, CDR1 is SGDLS, CDR2 YYNGEE. This CDR3 reads CASSETGPQGKTQYF. CDR3 in DNA: TGTGCCAGCAGCGAAACCGGGCCCCAGGGGAAGACCCAGTACTTC.

The chain uses TRBV7-2 and TRBJ1-5; D gene ambiguous. CDR1 is SGHTA, CDR2 FQGNSA, per germline. V lost 4 bases and J lost 1, with 11 bases in between. The CDR3 loop spans 15 amino acids. For the CDR3, the DNA is TGTGCCAGCAGCTCGGACTTACGAAGCAATCAGCCCCAGCATTTT. It yields the protein CASSSDLRSNQPQHF.

This chain links TRBV21-1 with TRBJ2-7; the table names TRBD1, a call not compared with the DNA. TRBV21-1 is annotated as a pseudogene. The CDR3 loop spans 16 amino acids. The DNA for the CDR3 is TGTGCCAGCAGCAAATACCCAGACAGGGAATCCTACGAGCAGTACTTC. Translated, it gives CASSKYPDRESYEQYF.

V gene TRBV7-9 combines with J gene TRBJ2-7; 11 bases match TRBD2. The CDR3 extends over 15 amino acids. CDR1 is SEHNR and CDR2 is FQNEAQ in the germline V gene (reference sequence). After removal of 10 bases from V and 4 bases from J, the junction contained 12 bases not matched to a gene. CDR3 in DNA: TGTGCCACCCGGGGAACTAGCGGGGGACCTTACGAGCAGTACTTC. Its translation: CATRGTSGGPYEQYF.

This rearrangement joins TRBV30 to TRBJ2-7, with TRBD2 matching 13 bases. The germline V gene has CDR1 GTSNPN and CDR2 SVGIG (reference sequence). The CDR3 extends over 17 amino acids. With 1 base clipped from V and 5 bases from J, the junction kept 11 bases outside the gene matches. The CDR3 here is CAWSGYLGLAGSHEQYF. CDR3 DNA sequence: TGTGCCTGGAGTGGGTACTTGGGACTAGCGGGATCCCACGAGCAGTACTTC. Filled out from reference TRBV30 and TRBJ2-7, the complete variable domain reads SQTIHQWPATLVQPVGSPLSLECTVEGTSNPNLYWYRQAAGRGLQLLFYSVGIGQISSEVPQNLSASRPQDRQFILSSKKLLLSDSGFYLCAWSGYLGLAGSHEQYFGPGTRLTVT.

The chain joins TRBV9 to TRBJ2-7, with TRBD2 matching over 7 bases. Germline V lookup: CDR1 SGDLS, CDR2 YYNGEE. The CDR3 contains 13 residues. V was clipped by 7 bases and J by 2 bases; unmatched bases: 6. The CDR3 sequence is CASGRGVAYEQYF. As DNA, the CDR3 is TGTGCCAGCGGTCGGGGGGTGGCCTACGAGCAGTACTTC.

The genes are TRBV30 and TRBJ1-6; D remains ambiguous. The CDR3 sequence is 13 residues long. Germline V lookup: CDR1 GTSNPN, CDR2 SVGIG (reference sequence). Between the trimmed V and J ends, which lost 4 bases and 10 bases, there was a span of 14 bases. For the CDR3, the DNA is TGTGCCTGGACTGTAGGCCTGCGGTCACCCCTCCACTTT. Amino acids: CAWTVGLRSPLHF. The full variable domain, with the rest looked up from reference TRBV30 and TRBJ1-6, is SQTIHQWPATLVQPVGSPLSLECTVEGTSNPNLYWYRQAAGRGLQLLFYSVGIGQISSEVPQNLSASRPQDRQFILSSKKLLLSDSGFYLCAWTVGLRSPLHFGNGTRLTVT.

Details on this clone: The sample carries other DNA sequences with the same CDR3. The chain uses TRBV11-2 and TRBJ2-7, with a possible D match to TRBD2 (7 bases). The CDR3 has 13 amino acids. V was pared by 1 base and J by 7 bases, with 11 bases between. Germline V gene lookup returns CDR1 SGHAT and CDR2 FQNNGV. The CDR3 region has the DNA TGTGCCAGCAGCTTAGGAGGGGGGGGAGAGCAGTACTTC. Amino acid sequence: CASSLGGGGEQYF. The full variable domain, its missing parts supplied by reference TRBV11-2 and TRBJ2-7, is EAGVAQSPRYKIIEKRQSVAFWCNPISGHATLYWYQQILGQGPKLLIQFQNNGVVDDSQLPKDRFSAERLKGVDSTLKIQPAKLEDSAVYLCASSLGGGGEQYFGPGTRLTVT.

V is TRBV29-1 and J is TRBJ2-2, with 9 bases lining up with TRBD1. Germline V gives CDR1 SQVTM, CDR2 ANQGSEA. This CDR3 region has 13 residues. After removal of 7 bases from V and 6 bases from J, the junction contained 6 bases not matched to a gene. The chain's CDR3 is CSAGQGRAGELFF. The CDR3 DNA follows: TGCAGCGCCGGACAGGGGAGAGCCGGGGAGCTGTTTTTT.

The chain is built from TRBV6-5 and TRBJ2-5; 7 nucleotides align to TRBD1. This CDR3 is built from 14 residues. Trimming cost V 4 bases and J 1 base; bases outside gene matches: 3. The V gene's germline CDR1 is MNHEY and CDR2 SVGAGI. CDR3: CASSSDRAQETQYF. Here the CDR3 DNA reads TGTGCCAGCAGTTCCGACAGGGCCCAAGAGACCCAGTACTTC.

The chain uses TRBV19 and TRBJ1-5, with 7 bases aligning to TRBD1. In germline, CDR1 is LNHDA, CDR2 SQIVND (reference sequence). The ends lost 7 bases at V and 11 bases at J; junction bases unmatched: 14. The CDR3 loop spans 14 amino acids. In nucleotides, the CDR3 is TGTGCCAGTATCGCCTGGGACAGCCATGGGTCCCAGCATTTT. Translating gives CASIAWDSHGSQHF.

V usage is TRBV27 and J usage is TRBJ2-1; 7 nucleotides align to TRBD2. After removal of 7 bases from V and 4 bases from J, the junction contained 7 bases not matched to a gene. From germline, CDR1 is MNHEY and CDR2 SMNVEV (reference sequence). The CDR3 length is 14 residues. This CDR3 reads CASKPIGGYNEQFF. For the CDR3, the DNA is TGTGCCAGCAAACCGATCGGGGGGTACAATGAGCAGTTCTTC.

The chain joins TRBV3-1 (or the pseudogene TRBV3-2) to TRBJ2-1; the D is unclear. Trimming cost V 0 bases and J 6 bases, with 9 bases left between them. This CDR3 contains 14 residues. Germline CDR1 LGHDT, CDR2 YNNKEL (reference sequence). The CDR3 reads CASSQDSRVNEQFF. The CDR3 nucleotides read TGTGCCAGCAGCCAAGATTCTCGGGTCAATGAGCAGTTCTTC.

This rearrangement joins TRBV7-9 to TRBJ2-5, with 11 nucleotides matching TRBD2. The CDR3 is made up of 16 amino acids. V lost 3 bases, J lost 5 bases, and 8 bases stayed unmatched. The germline V gene has CDR1 SEHNR and CDR2 FQNEAQ (reference sequence). The CDR3 sequence is CASSLASGRPWETQYF. CDR3 DNA sequence: TGTGCCAGCAGCTTGGCTAGCGGGAGGCCGTGGGAGACCCAGTACTTC.

The chain links TRBV7-2 to TRBJ1-1, with 7 bases matching TRBD1. Germline V lookup: CDR1 SGHTA, CDR2 FQGNSA. V shed 5 bases and J 4 bases; nucleotides not matched to a gene: 7. The CDR3 is 14 residues long. For the CDR3, the DNA is TGTGCCAGCAGCCCCCAGACAGGGCGCACTGAAGCTTTCTTT. Translation: CASSPQTGRTEAFF.

The CDR3 protein is CASSGSGTGNEKLFF. CDR3 bases: TGCGCCAGCAGCGGGTCGGGGACTGGAAATGAAAAACTGTTTTTT. This rearrangement joins TRBV5-1 to TRBJ1-4; TRBD1 might be the D (5 bases). Trimming took 4 bases from V and 5 from J, leaving 15 bases between them. CDR3 size: 15 residues. Germline CDR1 and CDR2: SGHRS and YFSETQ.

This clone was recorded only once. The chain has TRBV4-1 and TRBJ2-1, with 10 bases fitting TRBD2. Germline loops: CDR1 MGHRA, CDR2 YSYEKL. With V trimmed by 3 bases and J by 0 bases, 2 bases remained unmatched. The CDR3 extends over 16 amino acids. This CDR3 is CASSQRTSGSYNEQFF. The CDR3 DNA is TGCGCCAGCAGCCAGAGGACTAGCGGCTCCTACAATGAGCAGTTCTTC.

V is TRBV10-1 and J is TRBJ2-3; D may be TRBD1 (6 bases). Germline V gene sequence: CDR1 WNHNN, CDR2 SYGVQD (reference sequence). Trimming shortened V by 0 bases and J by 1 base, and 8 bases separated the two germline ends. This CDR3 has 15 residues. The chain's CDR3 is CASSESWGRTDTQYF. In nucleotides, the CDR3 is TGCGCCAGCAGTGAGTCATGGGGGCGCACAGATACGCAGTATTTT.

The V and J genes are TRBV5-8 and TRBJ2-1; TRBD2 matches at 8 bases. The germline CDR1 and CDR2 sequences are SGHTS and YDEGEE. V gave up 0 bases and J gave up 9 bases; unmatched junction bases: 5. This CDR3 has 14 residues. The CDR3 is CASSLAGGPSEQFF. The CDR3 DNA reads TGTGCCAGCAGCTTGGCGGGAGGGCCGAGTGAGCAGTTCTTC.

V usage is TRBV18 and J usage is TRBJ1-1, with 7 bases fitting TRBD1. V gave up 3 bases and J gave up 7 bases; unmatched junction bases: 5. CDR1 and CDR2 from the germline V gene are KGHSH and LQKENI. The CDR3 length is 13 residues. DNA for the CDR3: TGTGCCAGCTCACCGGAGGGGGCGGATGAAGCTTTCTTT. This sequence encodes CASSPEGADEAFF.

The chain combines TRBV7-9 with TRBJ1-4; 7 positions match TRBD1. The CDR3 extends over 14 amino acids. CDR1 and CDR2 (germline): SEHNR, FQNEAQ (reference sequence). Losses at the gene ends were 5 bases for V and 8 bases for J; bases not matched to a gene: 8. As DNA, the CDR3 is TGTGCCAGCAGCGATAGACAGGGAAGAGAAAAACTGTTTTTT. Translated, it gives CASSDRQGREKLFF.

The chain couples TRBV27 to TRBJ2-5; 7 nucleotides align to TRBD2. Germline values: CDR1 MNHEY, CDR2 SMNVEV (reference sequence). The J segment lost 5 bases and the V segment lost 8 bases, leaving 8 bases of the junction unmatched. The CDR3 runs to 13 residues. CDR3 in amino acids: CASAFGGSETQYF. For the CDR3, the DNA is TGTGCCAGCGCGTTCGGGGGGTCGGAGACCCAGTACTTC.

The V call is TRBV30, the J call TRBJ1-2, with 7 bases that match TRBD1. The germline V gene encodes CDR1 GTSNPN and CDR2 SVGIG (reference sequence). The CDR3 is 15 amino acids. Trimming took 3 bases from V and 1 from J; bases not matched to a gene: 8. CDR3 protein: CAWSELGDSNYGYTF. DNA of the CDR3: TGTGCCTGGAGCGAACTTGGGGACAGTAACTATGGCTACACCTTC.